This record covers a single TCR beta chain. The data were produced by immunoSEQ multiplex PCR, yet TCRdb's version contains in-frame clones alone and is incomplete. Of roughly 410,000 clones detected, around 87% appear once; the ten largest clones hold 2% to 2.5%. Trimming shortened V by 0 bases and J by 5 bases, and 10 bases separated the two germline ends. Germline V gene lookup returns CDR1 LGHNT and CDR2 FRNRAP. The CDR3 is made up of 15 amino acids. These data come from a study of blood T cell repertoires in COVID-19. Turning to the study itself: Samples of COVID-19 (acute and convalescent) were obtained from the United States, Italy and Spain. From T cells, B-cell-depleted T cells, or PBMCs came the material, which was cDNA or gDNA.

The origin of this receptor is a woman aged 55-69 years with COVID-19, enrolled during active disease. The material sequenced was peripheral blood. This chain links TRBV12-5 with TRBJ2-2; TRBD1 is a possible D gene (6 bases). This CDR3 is CASGLVKGDTGELFF. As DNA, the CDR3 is TGTGCTAGTGGTTTGGTAAAGGGGGATACCGGGGAGCTGTTTTTT. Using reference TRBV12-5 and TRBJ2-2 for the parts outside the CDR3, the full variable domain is DARVTQTPRHKVTEMGQEVTMRCQPILGHNTVFWYRQTMMQGLELLAYFRNRAPLDDSGMPKDRFSAEMPDATLATLKIQPSEPRDSAVYFCASGLVKGDTGELFFGEGSRLTVL.